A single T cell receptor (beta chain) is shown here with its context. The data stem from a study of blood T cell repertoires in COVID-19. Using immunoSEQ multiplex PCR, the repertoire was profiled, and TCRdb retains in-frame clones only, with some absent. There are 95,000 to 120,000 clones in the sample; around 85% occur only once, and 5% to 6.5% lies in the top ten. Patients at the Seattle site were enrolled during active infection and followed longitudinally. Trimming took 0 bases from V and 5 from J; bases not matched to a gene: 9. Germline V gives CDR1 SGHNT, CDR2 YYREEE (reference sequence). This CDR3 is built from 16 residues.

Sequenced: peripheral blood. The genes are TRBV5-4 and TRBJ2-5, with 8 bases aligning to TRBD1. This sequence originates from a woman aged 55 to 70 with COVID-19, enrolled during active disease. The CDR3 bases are TGTGCCAGCAGCTTGGCTAAGGACAGGGCCACTGAGACCCAGTACTTC. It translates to CASSLAKDRATETQYF.